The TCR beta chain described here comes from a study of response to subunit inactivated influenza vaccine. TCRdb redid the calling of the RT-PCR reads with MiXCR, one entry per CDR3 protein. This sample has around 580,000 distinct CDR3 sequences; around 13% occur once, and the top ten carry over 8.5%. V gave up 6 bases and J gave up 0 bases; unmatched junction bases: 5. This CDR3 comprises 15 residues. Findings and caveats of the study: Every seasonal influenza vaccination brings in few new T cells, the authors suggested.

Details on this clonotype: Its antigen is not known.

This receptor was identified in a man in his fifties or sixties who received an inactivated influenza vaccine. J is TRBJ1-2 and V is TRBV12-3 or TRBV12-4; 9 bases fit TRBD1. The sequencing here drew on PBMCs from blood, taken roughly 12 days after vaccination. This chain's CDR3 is CASSRDRETNYGYTF. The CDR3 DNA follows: TGTGCCAGCAGCCGGGACAGGGAAACTAACTATGGCTACACCTTC.